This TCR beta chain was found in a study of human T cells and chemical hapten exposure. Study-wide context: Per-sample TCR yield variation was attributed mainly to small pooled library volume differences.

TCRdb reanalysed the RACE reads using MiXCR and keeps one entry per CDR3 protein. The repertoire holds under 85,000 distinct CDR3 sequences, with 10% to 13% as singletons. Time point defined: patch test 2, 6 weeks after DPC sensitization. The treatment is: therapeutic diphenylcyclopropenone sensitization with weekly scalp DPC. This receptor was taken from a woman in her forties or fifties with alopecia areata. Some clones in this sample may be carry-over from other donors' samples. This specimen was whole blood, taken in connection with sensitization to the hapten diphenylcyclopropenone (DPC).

CDR3 DNA: TGCAGTGCTAGAGATTCCCGACAGACGTATAATTCACCCCTCCACTTT. Translation gives CSARDSRQTYNSPLHF. This chain links TRBV20-1 with TRBJ1-6; maybe TRBD1 (5 bases). V gave up 0 bases and J gave up 4 bases, with 13 bases separating them. Per germline, CDR1 DFQATT and CDR2 SNEGSKA (reference sequence). The CDR3 is made up of 16 amino acids.